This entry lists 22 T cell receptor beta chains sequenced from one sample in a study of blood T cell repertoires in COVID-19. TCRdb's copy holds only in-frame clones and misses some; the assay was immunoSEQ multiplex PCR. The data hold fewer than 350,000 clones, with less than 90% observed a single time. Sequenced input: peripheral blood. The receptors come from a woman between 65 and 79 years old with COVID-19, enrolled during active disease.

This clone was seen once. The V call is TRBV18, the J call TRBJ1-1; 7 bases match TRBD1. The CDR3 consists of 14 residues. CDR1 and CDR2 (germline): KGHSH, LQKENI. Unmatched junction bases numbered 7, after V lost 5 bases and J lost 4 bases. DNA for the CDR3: TGTGCCAGCTCAGCCGACAGGGCTGCCACTGAAGCTTTCTTT. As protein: CASSADRAATEAFF. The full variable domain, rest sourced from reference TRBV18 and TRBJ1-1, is NAGVMQNPRHLVRRRGQEARLRCSPMKGHSHVYWYRQLPEEGLKFMVYLQKENIIDESGMPKERFSAEFPKEGPSILRIQQVVRGDSAAYFCASSADRAATEAFFGQGTRLTVV.

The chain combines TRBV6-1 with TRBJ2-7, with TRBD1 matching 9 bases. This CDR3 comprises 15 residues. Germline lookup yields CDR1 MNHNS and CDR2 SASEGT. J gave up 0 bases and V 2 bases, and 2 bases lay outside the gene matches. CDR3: CASSERQGVSYEQYF. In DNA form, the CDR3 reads TGTGCCAGCAGTGAAAGACAGGGGGTCTCCTACGAGCAGTACTTC.

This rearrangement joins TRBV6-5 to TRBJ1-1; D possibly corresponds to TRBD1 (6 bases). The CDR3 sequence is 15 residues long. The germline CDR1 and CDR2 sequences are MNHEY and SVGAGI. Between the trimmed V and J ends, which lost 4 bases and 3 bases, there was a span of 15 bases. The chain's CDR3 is CASSLPGADDTEAFF. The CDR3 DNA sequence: TGTGCCAGCAGTTTACCAGGGGCGGACGACACTGAAGCTTTCTTT.

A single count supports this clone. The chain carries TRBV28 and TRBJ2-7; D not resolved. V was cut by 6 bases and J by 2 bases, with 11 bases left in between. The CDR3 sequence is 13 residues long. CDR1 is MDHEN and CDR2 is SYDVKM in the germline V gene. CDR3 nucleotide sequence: TGTGCCAGCAGACCAGTAACACCCTACGAGCAGTACTTC. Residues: CASRPVTPYEQYF.

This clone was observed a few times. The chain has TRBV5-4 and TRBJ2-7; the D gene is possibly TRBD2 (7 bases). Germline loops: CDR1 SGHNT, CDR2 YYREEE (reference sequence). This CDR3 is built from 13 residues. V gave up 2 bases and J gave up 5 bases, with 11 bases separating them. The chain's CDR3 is CASSFSGGNEQYF. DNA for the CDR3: TGTGCCAGCAGCTTTTCGGGGGGCAACGAGCAGTACTTC. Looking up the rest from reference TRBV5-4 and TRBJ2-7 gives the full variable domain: ETGVTQSPTHLIKTRGQQVTLRCSSQSGHNTVSWYQQALGQGPQFIFQYYREEENGRGNFPPRFSGLQFPNYSSELNVNALELDDSALYLCASSFSGGNEQYFGPGTRLTVT.

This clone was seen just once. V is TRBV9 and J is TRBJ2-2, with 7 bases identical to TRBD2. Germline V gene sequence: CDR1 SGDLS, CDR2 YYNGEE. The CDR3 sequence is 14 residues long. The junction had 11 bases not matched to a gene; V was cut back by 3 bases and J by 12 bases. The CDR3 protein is CASSGEGWGGQLFF. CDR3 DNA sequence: TGTGCCAGCAGCGGGGAGGGATGGGGAGGTCAGCTGTTTTTT.

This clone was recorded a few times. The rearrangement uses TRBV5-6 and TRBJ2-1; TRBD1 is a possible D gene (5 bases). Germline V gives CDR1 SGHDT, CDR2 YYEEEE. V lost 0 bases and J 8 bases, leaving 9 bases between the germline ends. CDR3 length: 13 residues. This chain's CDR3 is CASSLGRAYEQFF. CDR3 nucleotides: TGTGCCAGCAGCTTGGGCAGGGCCTATGAGCAGTTCTTC.

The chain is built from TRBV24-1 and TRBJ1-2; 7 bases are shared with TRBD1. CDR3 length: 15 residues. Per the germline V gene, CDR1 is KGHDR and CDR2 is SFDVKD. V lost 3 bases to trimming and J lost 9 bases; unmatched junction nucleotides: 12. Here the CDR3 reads CATSDPRTGPSRYTF. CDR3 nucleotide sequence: TGTGCCACCAGTGATCCCAGGACAGGCCCCTCTCGCTACACCTTC.

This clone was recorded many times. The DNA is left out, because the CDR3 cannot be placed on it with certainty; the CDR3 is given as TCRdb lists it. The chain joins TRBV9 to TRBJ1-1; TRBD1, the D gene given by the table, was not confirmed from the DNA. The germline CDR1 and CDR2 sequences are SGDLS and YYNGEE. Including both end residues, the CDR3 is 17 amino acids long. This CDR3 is CASSVTGTSAVGTEAFF.

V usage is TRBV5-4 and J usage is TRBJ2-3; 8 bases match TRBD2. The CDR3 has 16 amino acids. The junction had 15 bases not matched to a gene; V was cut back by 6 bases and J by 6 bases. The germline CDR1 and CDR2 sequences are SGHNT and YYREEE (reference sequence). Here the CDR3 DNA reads TGTGCCAGCACTCGGGCCAGCGGGGGCCTTGTGGATACGCAGTATTTT. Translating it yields CASTRASGGLVDTQYF.

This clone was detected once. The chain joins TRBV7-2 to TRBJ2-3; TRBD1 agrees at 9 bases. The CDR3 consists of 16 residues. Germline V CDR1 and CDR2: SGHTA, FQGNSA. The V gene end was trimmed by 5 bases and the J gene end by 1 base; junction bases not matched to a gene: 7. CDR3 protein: CASSQPWTGGTDTQYF. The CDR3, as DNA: TGTGCCAGCAGCCAACCTTGGACAGGGGGCACAGATACGCAGTATTTT.

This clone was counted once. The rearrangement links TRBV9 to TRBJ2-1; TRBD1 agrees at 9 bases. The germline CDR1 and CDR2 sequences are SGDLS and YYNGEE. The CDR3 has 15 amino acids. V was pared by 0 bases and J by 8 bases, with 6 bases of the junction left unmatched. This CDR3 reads CASSVVGTGNYEQFF. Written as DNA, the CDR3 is TGTGCCAGCAGCGTAGTTGGGACAGGGAACTATGAGCAGTTCTTC.

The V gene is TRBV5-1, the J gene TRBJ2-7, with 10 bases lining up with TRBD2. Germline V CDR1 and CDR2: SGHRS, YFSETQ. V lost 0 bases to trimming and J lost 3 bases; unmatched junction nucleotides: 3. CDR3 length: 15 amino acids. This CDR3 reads CASSLEAGGLYEQYF. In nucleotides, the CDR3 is TGCGCCAGCAGCTTGGAAGCGGGGGGGCTCTACGAGCAGTACTTC. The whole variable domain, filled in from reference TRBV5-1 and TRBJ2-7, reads KAGVTQTPRYLIKTRGQQVTLSCSPISGHRSVSWYQQTPGQGLQFLFEYFSETQRNKGNFPGRFSGRQFSNSRSEMNVSTLELGDSALYLCASSLEAGGLYEQYFGPGTRLTVT.

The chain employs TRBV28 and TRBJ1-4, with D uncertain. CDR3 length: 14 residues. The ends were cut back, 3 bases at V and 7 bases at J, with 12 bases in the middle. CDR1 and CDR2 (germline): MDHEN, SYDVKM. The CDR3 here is CASSLRVRAEKLFF. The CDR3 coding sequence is TGTGCCAGCAGTTTGCGGGTCCGAGCTGAAAAACTGTTTTTT.

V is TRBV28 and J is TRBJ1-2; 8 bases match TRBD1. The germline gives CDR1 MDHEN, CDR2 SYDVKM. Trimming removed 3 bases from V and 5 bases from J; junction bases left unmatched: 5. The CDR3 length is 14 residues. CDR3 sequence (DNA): TGTGCCAGCAGTTTTAGCCAGGGGGCATATGGCTACACCTTC. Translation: CASSFSQGAYGYTF.

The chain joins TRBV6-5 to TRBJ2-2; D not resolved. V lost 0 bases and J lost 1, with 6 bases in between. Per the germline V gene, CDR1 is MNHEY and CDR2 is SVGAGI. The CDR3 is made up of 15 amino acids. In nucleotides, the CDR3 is TGTGCCAGCAGTTACTCGAGAGGGAACACCGGGGAGCTGTTTTTT. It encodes CASSYSRGNTGELFF.

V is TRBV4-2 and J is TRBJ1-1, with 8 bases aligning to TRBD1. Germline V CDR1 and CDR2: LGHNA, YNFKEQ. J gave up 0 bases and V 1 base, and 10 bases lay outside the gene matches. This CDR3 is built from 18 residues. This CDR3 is CASSQVGLIQGVNTEAFF. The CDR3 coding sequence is TGTGCCAGCAGCCAAGTGGGGCTAATACAGGGGGTGAACACTGAAGCTTTCTTT.

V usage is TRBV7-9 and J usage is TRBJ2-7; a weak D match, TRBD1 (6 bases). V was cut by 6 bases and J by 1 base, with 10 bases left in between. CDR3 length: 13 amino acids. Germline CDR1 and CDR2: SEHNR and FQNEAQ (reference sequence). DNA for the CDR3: TGTGCCAGCAGATCGGGACAATCCTACGAGCAGTACTTC. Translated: CASRSGQSYEQYF.

CDR3 DNA sequence: TGTGCCAGTACCAACGGGGAGTTGAACACTGAAGCTTTCTTT. Protein product: CASTNGELNTEAFF. This rearrangement joins TRBV19 to TRBJ1-1; no clear D gene. This CDR3 region has 14 residues. The germline CDR1 and CDR2 sequences are LNHDA and SQIVND (reference sequence). Trimming took off 7 bases at V and 0 bases at J, with 12 bases between the two ends.

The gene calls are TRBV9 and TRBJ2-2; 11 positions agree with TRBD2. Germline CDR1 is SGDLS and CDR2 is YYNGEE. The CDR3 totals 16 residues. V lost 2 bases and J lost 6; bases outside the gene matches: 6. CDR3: CASSVDSGGVSGELFF. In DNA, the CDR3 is TGTGCCAGCAGCGTCGATAGCGGGGGGGTCTCCGGGGAGCTGTTTTTT.

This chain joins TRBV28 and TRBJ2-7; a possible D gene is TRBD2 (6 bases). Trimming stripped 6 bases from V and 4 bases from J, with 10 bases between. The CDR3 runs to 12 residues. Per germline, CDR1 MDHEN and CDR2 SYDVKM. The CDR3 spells CASRGGVYEQYF. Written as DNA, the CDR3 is TGTGCCAGCAGGGGCGGGGTTTACGAGCAGTACTTC.

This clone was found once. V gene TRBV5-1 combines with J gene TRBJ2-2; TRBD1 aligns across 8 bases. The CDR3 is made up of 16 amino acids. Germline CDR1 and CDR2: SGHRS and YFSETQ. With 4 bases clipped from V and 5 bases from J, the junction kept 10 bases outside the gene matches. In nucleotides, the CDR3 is TGCGCCAGCAGCCCCCCCTGGACAGGGAGTACCGGGGAGCTGTTTTTT. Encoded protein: CASSPPWTGSTGELFF.